This T cell receptor (beta chain) was identified in a study of shared clonotypes between healthy human individuals. Study results and limitations: The naive CD4 repertoires of several donors were compared, and roughly 5.1% of clonotypes were shared. Generally, naive subsets (rather than memory subsets) showed larger estimated richness.

Germline CDR1 and CDR2: SGHAT and FQNNGV. This CDR3 region has 15 residues. Between the trimmed V and J ends, which lost 5 bases and 4 bases, there was a span of 17 bases. Details on this clone: Its target is not known.

TCRdb's copy holds only in-frame clones and misses some; the assay was immunoSEQ multiplex PCR. The sample lists around 510,000 clones, about 96% occurring once. This chain connects TRBV11-2 to TRBJ1-1, with D possibly being TRBD1 (6 bases). This sequence originates from a woman aged 25 to 39 in good health. The sample taken for sequencing was naive CD4+ T cells sorted from blood. The subset was: CD45RA+ positively selected. The CDR3 loop reads CASSTGQTRGTEAFF. The CDR3 region has the DNA TGTGCCAGCAGCACAGGACAGACGAGAGGCACTGAAGCTTTCTTT.